This TCR beta chain was documented in a study of cytomegalovirus exposure and HLA in healthy donors. Germline lookup yields CDR1 MGHRA and CDR2 YSYEKL. V shed 1 base, J shed 8 bases, and the junction held 5 bases outside the gene matches. The CDR3 is 14 amino acids. Overall study findings and caveats: In vitro work confirmed that a few CMV-associated chains recognize CMV antigens. Highly shared sequence variants in one cluster were likely a sequencing artifact.

PCR amplification relied on 60 Vbeta primers (plus 13 Jbeta primers). Assay used: immunoSEQ multiplex PCR; TCRdb lists only in-frame clones, some missing. This sample carries around 130,000 clones, 6.5% to 9.5% of them seen once, and the ten largest clones take 5.5%. This clone was detected only a few times. What it recognizes is unknown. This clonotype was sampled from a man aged 40-55 years in good health and CMV-seronegative. This chain joins TRBV4-1 and TRBJ1-2; TRBD1 aligns across 9 bases. The sample consisted of PBMCs. The CDR3 DNA reads TGCGCCAGCAGCCAAGCACAGGGGGCGGGGGGCTACACCTTC. Translated: CASSQAQGAGGYTF.